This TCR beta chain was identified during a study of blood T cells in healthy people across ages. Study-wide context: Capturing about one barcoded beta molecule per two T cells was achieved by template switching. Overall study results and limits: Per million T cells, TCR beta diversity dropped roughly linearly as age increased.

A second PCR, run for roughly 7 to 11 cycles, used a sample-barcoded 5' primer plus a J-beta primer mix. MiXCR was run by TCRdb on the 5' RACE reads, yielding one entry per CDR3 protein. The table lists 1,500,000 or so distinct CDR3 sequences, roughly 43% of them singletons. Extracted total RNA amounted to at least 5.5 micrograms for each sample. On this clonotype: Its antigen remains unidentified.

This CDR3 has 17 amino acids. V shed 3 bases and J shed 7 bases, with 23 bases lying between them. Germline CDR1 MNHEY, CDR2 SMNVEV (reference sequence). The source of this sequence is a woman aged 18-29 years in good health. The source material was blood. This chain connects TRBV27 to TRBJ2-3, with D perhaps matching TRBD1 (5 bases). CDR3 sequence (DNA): TGTGCCAGCAGTTTGCCCTTAGCAGGGTCGATTTTGCATACGCAGTATTTT. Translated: CASSLPLAGSILHTQYF.